This TCR beta chain is from a study of blood T cell repertoires in COVID-19. In the study overall: T cells, B-cell-depleted T cells, or PBMCs supplied cDNA or gDNA.

Sequenced by immunoSEQ multiplex PCR; TCRdb stores in-frame clones only, minus some. The sample shows around 200,000 clones, about 86% of them seen only once. This clone has only one observation. The CDR3 consists of 14 residues. Germline trimming cut 1 base from V and 7 bases from J; bases unmatched to any gene: 9. CDR1 is GTSNPN and CDR2 is SVGIG in the germline V gene (reference sequence). V usage is TRBV30 and J usage is TRBJ2-7; the match to TRBD2 covers 8 bases. This clonotype was obtained from a woman younger than 30 who had recovered from COVID-19. Sequencing was done on a sample of peripheral blood. The CDR3 region has the DNA TGTGCCTGGAGTGGCGTTAGCGGGACTGGGGAGCAGTACGTC. Translating gives CAWSGVSGTGEQYV.